The 30 T cell receptor beta chains reported below all come from one sample, sequenced in a study of T-cell reconstitution after alpha-beta-depleted transplantation in children. Construction of the TCRbeta library involved unique molecular identifiers. TCRdb re-analysed the PCR reads in MiXCR, keeping a single row per CDR3 protein. The table includes 150,000 to 200,000 distinct CDR3 sequences, 6.5% to 7.5% detected once. Sequencing was performed on PBMCs from the stem cell graft donor, taken from the stem cell graft. The receptors were gathered from a human donor who donated a stem cell graft to a child with Wiskott-Aldrich syndrome.

This clonotype has ten or more counts. V usage is TRBV12-3 or TRBV12-4 and J usage is TRBJ1-1; a weak D match, TRBD1 (5 bases). The CDR3 has 14 residues. Trimming took 5 bases from V and 4 from J, leaving 14 bases between them. CDR3 amino acids: CASSTGSGFTEAFF. The CDR3 bases are TGTGCCAGCAGTACAGGATCAGGTTTCACTGAAGCTTTCTTT.

This clonotype was recorded many times. The genes are TRBV12-3 or TRBV12-4 and TRBJ1-5; D call uncertain. The CDR3 loop spans 13 amino acids. V lost 6 bases and J 4 bases, leaving 10 bases between the germline ends. The CDR3 is CASRTTGNQPQHF. The CDR3 region has the DNA TGTGCCAGCAGGACTACGGGGAATCAGCCCCAGCATTTT.

Ten or more counts support this clonotype. The chain recombines TRBV7-9 with TRBJ1-1; a weak D match, TRBD1 (5 bases). Trimming removed 5 bases from V and 7 bases from J, with 14 bases in between. The CDR3 is made up of 13 amino acids. Germline CDR1 reads SEHNR; CDR2 reads FQNEAQ (reference sequence). DNA of the CDR3: TGTGCCAGCAGCAATCGACAGAACGGTGAAGCTTTCTTT. Its translation: CASSNRQNGEAFF.

This clonotype was seen at least ten times. The chain uses TRBV12-3 or TRBV12-4 and TRBJ1-2; no clear D. The CDR3 is made up of 13 amino acids. Between the trimmed V and J ends, which lost 4 bases and 6 bases, there was a span of 12 bases. CDR3 coding DNA: TGTGCCAGCAGTTCTGGGGAGAGCCATGGCTACACCTTC. Its translation is CASSSGESHGYTF.

V is TRBV5-5 and J is TRBJ2-5; D is ambiguous. Trimming removed 2 bases at V and 5 bases at J, with 10 bases between. Looked up from germline, CDR1 is SGHKS and CDR2 is YYEKEE (reference sequence). The CDR3 runs to 13 residues. CDR3 sequence (DNA): TGTGCCAGCAGCTTAGGAAGGGATGAGACCCAGTACTTC. This gives the protein CASSLGRDETQYF.

This clonotype came up a few times. The rearrangement links TRBV5-1 to TRBJ1-5; D might be TRBD1 (5 bases). Germline CDR1 SGHRS, CDR2 YFSETQ. The V and J ends lost 4 bases and 3 bases respectively, with 14 bases between them. The CDR3 contains 15 residues. DNA of the CDR3: TGCGCCAGCAGCCGGGGGGAGCGGGACAATCAGCCCCAGCATTTT. It codes for CASSRGERDNQPQHF. The variable domain in full, completed from reference TRBV5-1 and TRBJ1-5, reads KAGVTQTPRYLIKTRGQQVTLSCSPISGHRSVSWYQQTPGQGLQFLFEYFSETQRNKGNFPGRFSGRQFSNSRSEMNVSTLELGDSALYLCASSRGERDNQPQHFGDGTRLSIL.

This clonotype came up many times. The chain uses TRBV10-2 and TRBJ1-2; 8 nucleotides align to TRBD1. CDR3 length equals 13 residues. After removal of 5 bases from V and 8 bases from J, the junction contained 7 bases not matched to a gene. From germline, CDR1 is WSHSY and CDR2 SAAADI. CDR3 nucleotides: TGCGCCAGCAGTCCCGGGACAGGTTTAGGCTACACCTTC. Protein: CASSPGTGLGYTF.

This clonotype has ten or more counts. The rearrangement joins TRBV6-5 to TRBJ1-6, with D perhaps matching TRBD1 (6 bases). The germline V and J ends were trimmed by 6 bases and 9 bases, with 15 bases remaining between them. The CDR3 is made up of 14 amino acids. The V gene's germline CDR1 is MNHEY and CDR2 SVGAGI. In DNA form, the CDR3 reads TGTGCCAGCAGAGGGGGGTGGCAAAGTTCACCCCTCCACTTT. Translated, it gives CASRGGWQSSPLHF.

A remark on this clonotype: A much larger clone lies one base from this, so it may be a read error. J is TRBJ2-4 and V is TRBV9; possibly TRBD1 for D (5 bases). Germline-derived CDR1 and CDR2 are SGDLS and YYNGEE. The CDR3 contains 19 residues. V was shortened by 4 bases and J by 0 bases, with 23 bases between the two germline ends. CDR3 loop: CASSSRGSDSSLAKNIQYF. The CDR3 bases are TGTGCCAGCAGCTCCCGAGGTAGTGACAGCTCTTTAGCCAAAAACATTCAGTACTTC.

The chain couples TRBV3-1 to TRBJ2-7; no firm D call. Germline values: CDR1 LGHDT, CDR2 YNNKEL (reference sequence). V gave up 0 bases and J gave up 4 bases, with 7 bases separating them. CDR3 length: 13 residues. The CDR3 DNA reads TGTGCCAGCAGCCAAGAGAGGATATACGAGCAGTACTTC. This codes for CASSQERIYEQYF.

This clonotype has ten or more counts. The genes are TRBV24-1 and TRBJ1-2; D not certain. CDR1 is KGHDR, CDR2 SFDVKD, per germline. Between the trimmed V and J ends, which lost 4 bases and 1 base, there was a span of 6 bases. The CDR3 spans 13 residues. CDR3 protein: CATSDSLNYGYTF. CDR3 sequence (DNA): TGTGCCACCAGTGACAGCCTTAACTATGGCTACACCTTC.

This clonotype was seen repeatedly, ten times or more. The rearrangement links TRBV20-1 to TRBJ2-7, with 7 bases lining up with TRBD1. The CDR3 consists of 12 residues. Germline assignment: CDR1 DFQATT and CDR2 SNEGSKA (reference sequence). V lost 7 bases to trimming and J lost 3 bases; unmatched junction nucleotides: 6. CDR3 amino acids: CSGMGQFYEQYF. In DNA, the CDR3 is TGCAGTGGGATGGGACAGTTCTACGAGCAGTACTTC.

This clonotype was observed at least ten times. This sequence joins TRBV5-1 and TRBJ2-3; 7 bases fit TRBD1. The germline gives CDR1 SGHRS, CDR2 YFSETQ. V was clipped by 4 bases and J by 2 bases; unmatched bases: 4. This CDR3 comprises 14 residues. The CDR3 sequence is CASSVTGDTDTQYF. CDR3 DNA sequence: TGCGCCAGCAGCGTAACAGGGGACACAGATACGCAGTATTTT.

This clonotype occurred many times. This chain joins TRBV29-1 and TRBJ2-3; TRBD1 matches 7 bases. The CDR3 is 13 amino acids. With V trimmed by 7 bases and J by 2 bases, 6 bases remained unmatched. Germline CDR1 SQVTM, CDR2 ANQGSEA. Here the CDR3 reads CSGNRGFTDTQYF. The CDR3 coding sequence is TGCAGCGGAAACAGGGGATTCACAGATACGCAGTATTTT.

At least ten counts were recorded for this clonotype. The genes are TRBV4-2 and TRBJ2-7; D assignment may be TRBD1 or TRBD2 (6 bases each). Looked up from germline, CDR1 is LGHNA and CDR2 is YNFKEQ. CDR3 size: 17 residues. Trimming removed 0 bases from V and 5 bases from J, with 20 bases in between. The CDR3 DNA reads TGTGCCAGCAGCCAAGATGGCCGGTGGGGGGCGATAAACGAGCAGTACTTC. Its translation: CASSQDGRWGAINEQYF.

In this sample, this clonotype turned up a few times. V usage is TRBV6-5 and J usage is TRBJ1-2, with D possibly TRBD1 on 5 matching bases. The CDR3 loop spans 14 amino acids. Trimming stripped 1 base from V and 9 bases from J, with 15 bases between. Germline CDR1 is MNHEY and CDR2 is SVGAGI. The CDR3 DNA reads TGTGCCAGCAGTTACTTATCGGGGGATTCTCGCTACACCTTC. It yields the protein CASSYLSGDSRYTF.

This clonotype was detected ten times or more. The rearrangement uses TRBV29-1 and TRBJ1-2; D unresolved. CDR1 is SQVTM and CDR2 is ANQGSEA in the germline V gene. This CDR3 is 14 amino acids long. Between the trimmed V and J ends, which lost 7 bases and 3 bases, there was a span of 18 bases. CDR3 sequence: CSAGVPGSYYGYTF. CDR3 DNA sequence: TGCAGCGCTGGAGTGCCAGGCAGCTACTATGGCTACACCTTC.

There are many counts of this clonotype. This sequence joins TRBV29-1 and TRBJ2-3, with D perhaps matching TRBD1 or TRBD2 (5 bases each). Germline CDR1 is SQVTM and CDR2 is ANQGSEA. Trimming took 3 bases from V and 1 from J, leaving 11 bases between them. This CDR3 contains 14 residues. In nucleotides, the CDR3 is TGCAGCGTTGAGAGGGGCTCGGGCACAGATACGCAGTATTTT. Translated: CSVERGSGTDTQYF.

There are a few counts of this clonotype. The chain uses TRBV5-1 and TRBJ2-5; D may match TRBD1 or TRBD2 (5 bases each). Between the trimmed V and J ends, which lost 3 bases and 2 bases, there was a span of 14 bases. Germline CDR1 reads SGHRS; CDR2 reads YFSETQ. This CDR3 is built from 15 residues. The CDR3 coding sequence is TGCGCCAGCAGCTGGACTCCGGGACGACAAGAGACCCAGTACTTC. Protein sequence: CASSWTPGRQETQYF.

The chain links TRBV5-1 to TRBJ2-5; 9 bases fit TRBD1. Trimming took 3 bases from V and 5 from J; bases not matched to a gene: 17. The V gene's germline CDR1 is SGHRS and CDR2 YFSETQ. This CDR3 contains 18 residues. The CDR3 sequence is CASSWYLSLDRGKETQYF. CDR3 coding DNA: TGCGCCAGCAGCTGGTACCTTAGTTTGGACAGGGGAAAGGAGACCCAGTACTTC.

In this sample, this clonotype turned up many times. This rearrangement joins TRBV5-1 to TRBJ2-4; D remains unclear. The germline gives CDR1 SGHRS, CDR2 YFSETQ. The CDR3 consists of 13 residues. V gave up 1 base and J gave up 7 bases, with 9 bases separating them. This CDR3 is CASSLFGSNIQYF. The CDR3 DNA reads TGCGCCAGCAGCTTGTTTGGGTCGAACATTCAGTACTTC.

This clonotype was seen only a few times. The chain combines TRBV19 with TRBJ2-2; the D is unclear. CDR3 length: 11 residues. V was trimmed by 7 bases and J by 4 bases, leaving 4 bases between them. CDR1 and CDR2 from the germline V gene are LNHDA and SQIVND (reference sequence). CDR3 sequence (DNA): TGTGCCAGTACCATCACCGGGGAGCTGTTTTTT. It codes for CASTITGELFF.

The chain is built from TRBV7-9 and TRBJ2-7; the D is unclear. V lost 9 bases, J lost 6 bases, and 18 bases lay in between. Germline V CDR1 and CDR2: SEHNR, FQNEAQ (reference sequence). This CDR3 spans 13 amino acids. DNA for the CDR3: TGTGCCAGGAGCCCCGCGCGCCTCTGCGAGCAGTACTTC. Translating it yields CARSPARLCEQYF.

This clonotype was found once. The V call is TRBV20-1, the J call TRBJ1-2; D call uncertain. The CDR3 is made up of 12 amino acids. The germline gives CDR1 DFQATT, CDR2 SNEGSKA (reference sequence). V shed 3 bases and J shed 3 bases, with 8 bases lying between them. The CDR3 region has the DNA TGCAGTGCTAGGGCAGATCACTATGGCTACACCTTC. Translated, it gives CSARADHYGYTF.

There are many counts of this clonotype. J is TRBJ2-1 and V is TRBV12-3 or TRBV12-4, with TRBD2 identical over 14 bases. This CDR3 is 17 amino acids long. V shed 3 bases and J 10 bases; nucleotides not matched to a gene: 11. In DNA, the CDR3 is TGTGCCAGCAGTTTTACATCCGGGACTAGCGGGAGTTTGGAGCAGTTCTTC. Protein: CASSFTSGTSGSLEQFF.

This clonotype was picked up many times. V is TRBV10-3 and J is TRBJ2-1; TRBD2 agrees at 8 bases. The germline CDR1 and CDR2 sequences are ENHRY and SYGVKD. V shed 3 bases, J shed 7 bases, and the junction held 8 bases outside the gene matches. The CDR3 runs 15 residues. For the CDR3, the DNA is TGTGCCATCAGTGAAGCCGGGACTAGGGGAAATGAGCAGTTCTTC. Its protein is CAISEAGTRGNEQFF.

V is TRBV18 and J is TRBJ1-1, with a possible D match to TRBD1 (5 bases). The CDR3 has 14 amino acids. Germline CDR1 is KGHSH and CDR2 is LQKENI. V dropped 2 bases and J dropped 4 bases, with 11 bases sitting between them. CDR3 sequence reads: CASSPKGGVTEAFF. The CDR3, as DNA: TGTGCCAGCTCACCAAAGGGAGGGGTCACTGAAGCTTTCTTT.

This clonotype was recorded at least ten times. The V call is TRBV20-1, the J call TRBJ2-1; 7 nucleotides match TRBD2. This CDR3 contains 15 residues. The V gene's germline CDR1 is DFQATT and CDR2 SNEGSKA (reference sequence). With 3 bases clipped from V and 8 bases from J, the junction kept 13 bases outside the gene matches. The CDR3 coding sequence is TGCAGTGCTAGCGGAACGGCCTTAGGGAGGGATGAGCAGTTCTTC. It translates to CSASGTALGRDEQFF.

In this sample, this clonotype turned up many times. V and J are TRBV7-9 and TRBJ1-2, with D possibly being TRBD1 (6 bases). Germline CDR1 is SEHNR and CDR2 is FQNEAQ (reference sequence). There are 14 residues in the CDR3. Deletions cut 5 bases from V and 1 base from J, with 11 bases between. This CDR3 is CASSTGQLNYGYTF. For the CDR3, the DNA is TGTGCCAGCAGCACAGGACAGCTTAACTATGGCTACACCTTC.

The table lists this clonotype with a few counts. The chain joins TRBV30 to TRBJ2-1; tentatively, D is TRBD1 (5 bases). The germline V gene encodes CDR1 GTSNPN and CDR2 SVGIG (reference sequence). This CDR3 region has 16 residues. V lost 1 base, J lost 0 bases, and 13 bases lay in between. The CDR3 DNA reads TGTGCCTGGAGTGGAGGACAAGGGGACTCCTACAATGAGCAGTTCTTC. It codes for CAWSGGQGDSYNEQFF. The full variable domain, in which reference TRBV30 and TRBJ2-1 provide the parts outside the CDR3, is SQTIHQWPATLVQPVGSPLSLECTVEGTSNPNLYWYRQAAGRGLQLLFYSVGIGQISSEVPQNLSASRPQDRQFILSSKKLLLSDSGFYLCAWSGGQGDSYNEQFFGPGTRLTVL.